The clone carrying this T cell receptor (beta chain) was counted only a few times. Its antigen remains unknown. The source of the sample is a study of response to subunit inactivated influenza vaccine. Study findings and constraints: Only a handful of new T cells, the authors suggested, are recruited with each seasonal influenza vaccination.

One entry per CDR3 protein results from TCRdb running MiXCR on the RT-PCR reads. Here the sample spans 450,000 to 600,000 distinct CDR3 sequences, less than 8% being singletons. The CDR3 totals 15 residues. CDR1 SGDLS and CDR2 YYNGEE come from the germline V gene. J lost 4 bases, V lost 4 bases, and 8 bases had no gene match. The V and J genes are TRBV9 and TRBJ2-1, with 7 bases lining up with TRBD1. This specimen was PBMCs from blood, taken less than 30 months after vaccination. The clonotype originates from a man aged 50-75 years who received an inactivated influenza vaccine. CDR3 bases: TGTGCCAGCAGCCCTTGGGGGACAGCATACAATGAGCAGTTCTTC. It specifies CASSPWGTAYNEQFF. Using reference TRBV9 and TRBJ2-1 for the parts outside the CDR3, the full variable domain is DSGVTQTPKHLITATGQRVTLRCSPRSGDLSVYWYQQSLDQGLQFLIQYYNGEERAKGNILERFSAQQFPDLHSELNLSSLELGDSALYFCASSPWGTAYNEQFFGPGTRLTVL.